A single sample gave rise to the 2 T cell receptor beta chains below, sequenced in a study of cytomegalovirus exposure and HLA in healthy donors. The study ran its PCR with 60 Vbeta and 13 Jbeta primers. This table comes from immunoSEQ multiplex PCR, and its TCRdb copy is limited to in-frame clones, with some not included. The table records 90,000 to 110,000 clones, roughly 80% of them present only once. The specimen sequenced was PBMCs. Receptors were obtained from a man younger than 40 in good health and CMV-seropositive.

The chain carries TRBV4-1 and TRBJ2-1; D gene ambiguous. The CDR3 has 17 residues. The ends were cut back, 1 base at V and 1 base at J, with 14 bases in the middle. CDR1 MGHRA and CDR2 YSYEKL come from the germline V gene. The CDR3 DNA reads as TGCGCCAGCAGCCAAGGTGCACTTACGGTTTCCTACAATGAGCAGTTCTTC. Translated: CASSQGALTVSYNEQFF.

The genes are TRBV7-2 and TRBJ2-7; D is perhaps TRBD1 (6 bases). Germline values: CDR1 SGHTA, CDR2 FQGNSA. V was cut by 2 bases and J by 2 bases, with 16 bases left in between. The CDR3 is 16 residues long. The CDR3 is CASSLTEGQGPYEQYF. The CDR3 DNA sequence: TGTGCCAGCAGCTTAACCGAGGGCCAGGGGCCCTACGAGCAGTACTTC.